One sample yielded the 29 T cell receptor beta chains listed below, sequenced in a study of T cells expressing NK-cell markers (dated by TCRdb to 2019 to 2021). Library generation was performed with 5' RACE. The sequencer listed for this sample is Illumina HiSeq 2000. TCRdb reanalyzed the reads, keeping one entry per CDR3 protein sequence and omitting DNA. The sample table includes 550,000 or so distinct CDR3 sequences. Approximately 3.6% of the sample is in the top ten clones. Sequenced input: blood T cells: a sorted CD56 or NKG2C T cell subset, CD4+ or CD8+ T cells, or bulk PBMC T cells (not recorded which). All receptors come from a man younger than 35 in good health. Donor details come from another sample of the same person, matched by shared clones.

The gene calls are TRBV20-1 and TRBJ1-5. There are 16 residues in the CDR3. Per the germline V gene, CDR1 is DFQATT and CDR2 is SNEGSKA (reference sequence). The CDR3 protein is CSARAEAVVGNQPQHF.

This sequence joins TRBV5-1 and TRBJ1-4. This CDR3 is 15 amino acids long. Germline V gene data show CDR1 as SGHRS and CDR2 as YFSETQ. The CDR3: CASSLGDGHNEKLFF.

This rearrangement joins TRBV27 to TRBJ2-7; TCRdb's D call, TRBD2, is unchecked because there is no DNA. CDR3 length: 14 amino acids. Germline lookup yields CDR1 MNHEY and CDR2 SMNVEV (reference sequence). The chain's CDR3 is CASSRLAGGVEQYF.

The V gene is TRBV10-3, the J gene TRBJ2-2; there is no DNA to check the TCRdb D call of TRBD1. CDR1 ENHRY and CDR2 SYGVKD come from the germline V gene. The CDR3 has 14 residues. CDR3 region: CAISDRGPTGELFF.

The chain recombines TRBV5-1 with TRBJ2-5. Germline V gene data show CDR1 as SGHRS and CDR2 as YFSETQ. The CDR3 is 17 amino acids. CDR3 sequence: CASSWVQTYPFQETQYF.

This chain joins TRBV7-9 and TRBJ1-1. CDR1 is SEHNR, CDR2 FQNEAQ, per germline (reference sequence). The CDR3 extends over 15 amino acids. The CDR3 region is CASTPRETPASVAFF.

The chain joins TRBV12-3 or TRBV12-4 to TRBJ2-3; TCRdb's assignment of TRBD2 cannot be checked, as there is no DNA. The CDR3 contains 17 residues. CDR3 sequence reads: CASSLANLAARTDTQYF.

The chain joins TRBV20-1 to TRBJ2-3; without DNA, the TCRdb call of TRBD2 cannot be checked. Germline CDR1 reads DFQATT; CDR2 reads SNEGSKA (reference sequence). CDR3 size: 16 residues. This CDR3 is CSAQLAGRGLADTQYF.

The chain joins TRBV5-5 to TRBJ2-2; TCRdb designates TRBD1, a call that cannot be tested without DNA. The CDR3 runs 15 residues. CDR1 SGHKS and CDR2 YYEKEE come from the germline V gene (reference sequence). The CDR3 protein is CASSSRGGGAGELFF.

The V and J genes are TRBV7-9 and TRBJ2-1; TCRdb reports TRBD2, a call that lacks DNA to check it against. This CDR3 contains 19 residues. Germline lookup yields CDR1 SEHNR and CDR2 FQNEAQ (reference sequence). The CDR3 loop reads CASSSGLAGGTGSYNEQFF.

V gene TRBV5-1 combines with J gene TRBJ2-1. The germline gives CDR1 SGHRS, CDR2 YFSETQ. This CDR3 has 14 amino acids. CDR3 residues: CASSSLASYNEQFF. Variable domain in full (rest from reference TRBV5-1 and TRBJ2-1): KAGVTQTPRYLIKTRGQQVTLSCSPISGHRSVSWYQQTPGQGLQFLFEYFSETQRNKGNFPGRFSGRQFSNSRSEMNVSTLELGDSALYLCASSSLASYNEQFFGPGTRLTVL.

The chain's CDR3 is CASSRLAGGVSDTQYF. The chain combines TRBV3-1 with TRBJ2-3; no DNA is available, so the TRBD2 call from TCRdb remains unchecked. This CDR3 comprises 16 residues. The germline gives CDR1 LGHDT, CDR2 YNNKEL (reference sequence).

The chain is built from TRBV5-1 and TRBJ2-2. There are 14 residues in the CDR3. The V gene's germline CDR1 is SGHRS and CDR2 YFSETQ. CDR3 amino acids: CASSGIITTGELFF.

CDR3 loop: CASSLGGSPSDTQYF. This chain uses TRBV5-6 with TRBJ2-3; without DNA, the TCRdb call of TRBD2 cannot be checked. The CDR3 has 15 amino acids. Germline CDR1 is SGHDT and CDR2 is YYEEEE. Based on the CDR3 plus reference TRBV5-6 and TRBJ2-3, the full variable domain is DAGVTQSPTHLIKTRGQQVTLRCSPKSGHDTVSWYQQALGQGPQFIFQYYEEEERQRGNFPDRFSGHQFPNYSSELNVNALLLGDSALYLCASSLGGSPSDTQYFGPGTRLTVL.

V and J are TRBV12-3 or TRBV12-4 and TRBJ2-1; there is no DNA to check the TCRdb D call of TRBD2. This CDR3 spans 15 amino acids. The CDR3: CASSYEREGRYEQFF.

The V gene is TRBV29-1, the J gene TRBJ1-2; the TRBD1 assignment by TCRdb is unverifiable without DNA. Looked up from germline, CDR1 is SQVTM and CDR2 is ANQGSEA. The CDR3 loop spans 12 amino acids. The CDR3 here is CSVGDRDYGYTF.

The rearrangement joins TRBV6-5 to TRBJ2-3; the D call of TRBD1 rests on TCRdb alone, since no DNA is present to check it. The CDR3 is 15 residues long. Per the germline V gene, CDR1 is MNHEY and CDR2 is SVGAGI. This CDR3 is CASSYAGQGSDTQYF.

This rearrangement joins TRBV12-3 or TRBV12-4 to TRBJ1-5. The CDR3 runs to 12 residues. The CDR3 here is CASSPSRRAQHF.

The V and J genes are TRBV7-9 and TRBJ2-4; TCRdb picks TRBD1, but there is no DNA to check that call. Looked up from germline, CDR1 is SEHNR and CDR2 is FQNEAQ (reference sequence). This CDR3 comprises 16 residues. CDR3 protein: CASSLALVPAKNIQYF.

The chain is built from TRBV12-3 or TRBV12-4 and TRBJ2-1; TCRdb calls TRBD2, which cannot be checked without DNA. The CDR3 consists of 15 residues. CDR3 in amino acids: CASSSTSGGEYEQFF.

CDR3 sequence reads: CASSGQGSDTQYF. The chain carries TRBV5-1 and TRBJ2-3; TCRdb returns TRBD1, unconfirmable since there is no DNA. There are 13 residues in the CDR3. The germline CDR1 and CDR2 sequences are SGHRS and YFSETQ.

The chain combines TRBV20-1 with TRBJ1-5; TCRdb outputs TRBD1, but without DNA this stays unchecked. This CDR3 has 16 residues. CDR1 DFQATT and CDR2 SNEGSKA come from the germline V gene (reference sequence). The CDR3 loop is CSARAAGQGGNQPQHF.

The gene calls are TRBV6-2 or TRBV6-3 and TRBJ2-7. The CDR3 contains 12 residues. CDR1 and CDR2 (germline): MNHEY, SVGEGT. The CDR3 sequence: CASSAQSYEQYF.

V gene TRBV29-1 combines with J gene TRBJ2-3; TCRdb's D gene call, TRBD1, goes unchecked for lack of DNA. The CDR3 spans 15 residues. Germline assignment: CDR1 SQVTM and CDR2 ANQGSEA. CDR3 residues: CSANTPRGYTDTQYF.

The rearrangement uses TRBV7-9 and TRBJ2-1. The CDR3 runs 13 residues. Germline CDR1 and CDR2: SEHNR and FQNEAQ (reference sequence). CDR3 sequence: CASSGRSYNEQFF.

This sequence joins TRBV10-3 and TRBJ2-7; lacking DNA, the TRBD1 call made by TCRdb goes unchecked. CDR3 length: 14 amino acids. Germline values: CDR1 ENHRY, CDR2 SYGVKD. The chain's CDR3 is CAIKRGQGAREQYF.

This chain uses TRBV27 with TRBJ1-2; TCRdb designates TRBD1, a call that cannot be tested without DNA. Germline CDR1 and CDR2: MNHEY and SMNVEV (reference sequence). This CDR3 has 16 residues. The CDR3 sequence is CASSERSGTGPHGYTF.

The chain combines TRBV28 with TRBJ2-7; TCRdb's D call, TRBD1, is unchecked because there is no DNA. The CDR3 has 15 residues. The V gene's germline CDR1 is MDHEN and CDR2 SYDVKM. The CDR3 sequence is CASTSAQGAFNEQYF. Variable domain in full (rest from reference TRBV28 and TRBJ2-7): DVKVTQSSRYLVKRTGEKVFLECVQDMDHENMFWYRQDPGLGLRLIYFSYDVKMKEKGDIPEGYSVSREKKERFSLILESASTNQTSMYLCASTSAQGAFNEQYFGPGTRLTVT.

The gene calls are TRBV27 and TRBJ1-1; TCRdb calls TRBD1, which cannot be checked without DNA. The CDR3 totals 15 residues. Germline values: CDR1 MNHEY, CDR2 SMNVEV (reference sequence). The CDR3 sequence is CASSLTGPSFPEAFF.